The 23 T cell receptor beta chains below were found in one sample sequenced in a study of blood T cell repertoires in COVID-19. TCRdb's copy holds only in-frame clones and misses some; the assay was immunoSEQ multiplex PCR. The sample has about 250,000 clones, 75% to 90% seen once. The sequencing sample was made of PBMCs or T cells enriched from blood (not recorded which). These receptors were obtained from a woman aged 18-35 years who had recovered from COVID-19.

This chain links TRBV15 with TRBJ2-3; D might be TRBD2 (5 bases). This CDR3 has 14 residues. Germline-derived CDR1 and CDR2 are LNHNV and YYDKDF (reference sequence). Trimming left V 1 base short and J 6 bases short, with 11 bases between. The chain's CDR3 is CATSRVVGVDTQYF. In nucleotides, the CDR3 is TGTGCCACCAGCAGAGTTGTGGGAGTGGATACGCAGTATTTT.

The chain is built from TRBV7-9 and TRBJ1-2, with a tentative D call TRBD1 (5 bases). Trimming cost V 6 bases and J 8 bases, with 19 bases left between them. Germline CDR1 reads SEHNR; CDR2 reads FQNEAQ (reference sequence). The CDR3 contains 14 residues. DNA for the CDR3: TGTGCCAGCAGGGATTCAGGGCAGGTGTGGGGCTACACCTTC. Translation gives CASRDSGQVWGYTF.

Only one count was recorded for this clone. This CDR3 reads CASSTGQGLNYGYTF. The DNA for the CDR3 is TGTGCCAGCAGCACGGGACAGGGGTTGAACTATGGCTACACCTTC. The rearrangement links TRBV7-9 to TRBJ1-2; 10 bases line up with TRBD1. This CDR3 is 15 amino acids long. Trimming removed 5 bases from V and 2 bases from J; junction bases left unmatched: 5. Germline V gene sequence: CDR1 SEHNR, CDR2 FQNEAQ (reference sequence).

This chain connects TRBV12-3 or TRBV12-4 to TRBJ1-1, with TRBD1 identical over 8 bases. After removal of 3 bases from V and 6 bases from J, the junction contained 0 bases not matched to a gene. The CDR3 extends over 12 amino acids. The CDR3 spells CASSLTGAEAFF. Here the CDR3 DNA reads TGTGCCAGCAGTTTGACAGGGGCTGAAGCTTTCTTT.

The genes are TRBV5-1 and TRBJ1-2, with 10 bases fitting TRBD1. The V gene's germline CDR1 is SGHRS and CDR2 YFSETQ. Losses at the gene ends were 4 bases for V and 3 bases for J; bases not matched to a gene: 18. The CDR3 length is 19 residues. For the CDR3, the DNA is TGCGCCAGCAGCATTCGCGGACAGGGGGTCATGGGAGGGCACTATGGCTACACCTTC. It specifies CASSIRGQGVMGGHYGYTF.

The chain has TRBV6-5 and TRBJ2-3; D is possibly TRBD2 (6 bases). Germline CDR1 MNHEY, CDR2 SVGAGI. The CDR3 length is 15 residues. Trimming shortened V by 4 bases and J by 4 bases, and 15 bases separated the two germline ends. DNA for the CDR3: TGTGCCAGCAGTTGGATCGGAAGCGGGCCAGATACGCAGTATTTT. Translation: CASSWIGSGPDTQYF.

This clone was seen a single time. CDR3 protein: CASISRVAGNEKLFF. The CDR3 nucleotides read TGTGCCAGCATCTCCAGGGTAGCGGGTAATGAAAAACTGTTTTTT. The genes are TRBV2 and TRBJ1-4, with a possible D match to TRBD1 (5 bases). With 7 bases removed from V and 4 bases from J, the gap between germline ends came to 16 bases. The CDR3 loop spans 15 amino acids. CDR1 is SNHLY, CDR2 FYNNEI, per germline. Filled out from reference TRBV2 and TRBJ1-4, the complete variable domain reads EPEVTQTPSHQVTQMGQEVILRCVPISNHLYFYWYRQILGQKVEFLVSFYNNEISEKSEIFDDQFSVERPDGSNFTLKIRSTKLEDSAMYFCASISRVAGNEKLFFGSGTQLSVL.

Notes on this clone: Other DNA variants within this sample encode the same CDR3. The chain has TRBV9 and TRBJ2-5, with 14 positions matching TRBD2. The CDR3 totals 15 residues. The V gene end was trimmed by 3 bases and the J gene end by 5 bases; junction bases not matched to a gene: 3. Germline V lookup: CDR1 SGDLS, CDR2 YYNGEE. The CDR3 region has the DNA TGTGCCAGCAGCGCGGGGACTAGCGGGGGTGAGACCCAGTACTTC. Its translation is CASSAGTSGGETQYF.

The V call is TRBV5-6, the J call TRBJ2-3; 8 nucleotides agree with TRBD1. This CDR3 contains 16 residues. V lost 3 bases to trimming and J lost 8 bases; unmatched junction nucleotides: 14. Looked up from germline, CDR1 is SGHDT and CDR2 is YYEEEE. CDR3 loop: CASSSWTGTNSGTQYF. The CDR3 DNA reads TGTGCCAGCAGCTCTTGGACAGGGACCAACAGTGGTACGCAGTATTTT.

This clone was observed a single time. The rearrangement joins TRBV19 to TRBJ1-5; D remains ambiguous. Germline-derived CDR1 and CDR2 are LNHDA and SQIVND (reference sequence). This CDR3 has 16 residues. Trimming stripped 11 bases from V and 5 bases from J, with 25 bases between. CDR3 nucleotides: TGTGCCTCCCTTCAGGCCTACCGGGGATTAGATCAGCCCCAGCATTTT. Its translation is CASLQAYRGLDQPQHF.

V usage is TRBV15 and J usage is TRBJ1-2, with D perhaps TRBD1 (6 bases). The germline V gene encodes CDR1 LNHNV and CDR2 YYDKDF (reference sequence). The CDR3 spans 16 residues. The V end lost 0 bases, the J end lost 2 bases, and 13 bases lay between the germline ends. CDR3 sequence (DNA): TGTGCCACCAGCAGAGATCTACGGGGGGCGAACTATGGCTACACCTTC. Protein product: CATSRDLRGANYGYTF.

The V call is TRBV6-5, the J call TRBJ2-7; 8 nucleotides agree with TRBD1. The V gene end was trimmed by 7 bases and the J gene end by 7 bases; junction bases not matched to a gene: 9. Germline-derived CDR1 and CDR2 are MNHEY and SVGAGI. The CDR3 sequence is 13 residues long. CDR3 sequence reads: CASKLRGLREQYF. Written as DNA, the CDR3 is TGTGCCAGCAAGCTCAGGGGGCTTCGGGAGCAGTACTTC.

The V gene is TRBV19, the J gene TRBJ2-1; D is unresolved. The CDR3 loop spans 15 amino acids. V was pared by 8 bases and J by 1 base, with 15 bases between. Germline V gene data show CDR1 as LNHDA and CDR2 as SQIVND (reference sequence). The CDR3 nucleotides read TGTGCCAGTTCACTTAGCAGTGGATCCTACAATGAGCAGTTCTTC. Encoded protein: CASSLSSGSYNEQFF.

This chain links TRBV5-1 with TRBJ1-2, with no clear D. The CDR3 runs to 13 residues. CDR1 and CDR2 from the germline V gene are SGHRS and YFSETQ. Trimming pared 4 bases from V and 6 bases from J, leaving 13 bases between. The CDR3 nucleotides are TGCGCCAGCAGCAAACCGCCCGGGGATGGCTACACCTTC. This encodes CASSKPPGDGYTF.

The chain joins TRBV6-1 to TRBJ1-4, with D perhaps TRBD1 (6 bases). CDR3 length equals 16 residues. The ends were cut back, 0 bases at V and 4 bases at J, with 12 bases in the middle. In germline, CDR1 is MNHNS, CDR2 SASEGT. CDR3 sequence (DNA): TGTGCCAGCAGTGAAGCACTGGGGGCCATTAATGAAAAACTGTTTTTT. Amino acid sequence: CASSEALGAINEKLFF.

The V and J genes are TRBV28 and TRBJ1-2, with D unclear. The CDR3 extends over 14 amino acids. V lost 6 bases and J lost 1, with 12 bases in between. Germline CDR1 is MDHEN and CDR2 is SYDVKM. Here the CDR3 reads CASSPAGINYGYTF. The CDR3 DNA reads TGTGCCAGCAGCCCGGCGGGTATTAACTATGGCTACACCTTC.

The chain couples TRBV5-1 to TRBJ2-1; 12 bases fit TRBD2. CDR3 length equals 15 residues. Germline V lookup: CDR1 SGHRS, CDR2 YFSETQ. With V trimmed by 5 bases and J by 8 bases, 8 bases remained unmatched. The CDR3 spells CASRRTSGARDEQFF. Here the CDR3 DNA reads TGCGCCAGCAGGAGGACTAGCGGGGCGAGGGATGAGCAGTTCTTC. The complete variable domain, with remaining parts taken from reference TRBV5-1 and TRBJ2-1, reads KAGVTQTPRYLIKTRGQQVTLSCSPISGHRSVSWYQQTPGQGLQFLFEYFSETQRNKGNFPGRFSGRQFSNSRSEMNVSTLELGDSALYLCASRRTSGARDEQFFGPGTRLTVL.

J is TRBJ2-7 and V is TRBV5-1; D is perhaps TRBD2 (5 bases). CDR1 and CDR2 (germline): SGHRS, YFSETQ. The V end lost 4 bases, the J end lost 6 bases, and 20 bases lay between the germline ends. The CDR3 loop spans 15 amino acids. Here the CDR3 DNA reads TGCGCCAGCAGCATCGGACCCACTTCACGGGGCGAGCAGTACTTC. Encoded protein: CASSIGPTSRGEQYF.

The genes are TRBV5-1 and TRBJ2-7; 8 nucleotides agree with TRBD1. Germline lookup yields CDR1 SGHRS and CDR2 YFSETQ. The CDR3 runs to 15 residues. V was pared by 3 bases and J by 5 bases, with 10 bases of the junction left unmatched. CDR3 DNA: TGCGCCAGCAGCTCCAAGGTGGGACAGGACAACGAGCAGTACTTC. Translating it yields CASSSKVGQDNEQYF.

The V call is TRBV6-5, the J call TRBJ1-1; a possible D gene is TRBD1 (6 bases). The CDR3 extends over 13 amino acids. The V gene's germline CDR1 is MNHEY and CDR2 SVGAGI. V was pared by 6 bases and J by 5 bases, with 13 bases between. CDR3 sequence reads: CASRFPGDTEAFF. In DNA form, the CDR3 reads TGTGCCAGCAGATTTCCAGGGGATACTGAAGCTTTCTTT.

CDR3 region: CSAVAGDGYTF. CDR3 nucleotide sequence: TGCAGTGCAGTGGCAGGGGATGGCTACACCTTC. This chain connects TRBV20-1 to TRBJ1-2; D might be TRBD1 (6 bases). There are 11 residues in the CDR3. Germline loops: CDR1 DFQATT, CDR2 SNEGSKA (reference sequence). Trimming stripped 6 bases from V and 6 bases from J, with 11 bases between.

The genes are TRBV6-1 and TRBJ1-2; no reliable D call. The CDR3 covers 13 residues. Germline V gene lookup returns CDR1 MNHNS and CDR2 SASEGT. Trimming took 3 bases from V and 4 from J, leaving 9 bases between them. The CDR3 DNA reads as TGTGCCAGCAGTGACAGAGGCCTCTATGGCTACACCTTC. It codes for CASSDRGLYGYTF.

The rearrangement uses TRBV5-4 and TRBJ2-3; 10 nucleotides agree with TRBD2. CDR1 and CDR2 (germline): SGHNT, YYREEE (reference sequence). The junction had 13 bases not matched to a gene; V was cut back by 0 bases and J by 3 bases. The CDR3 sequence is 19 residues long. For the CDR3, the DNA is TGTGCCAGCAGCTTGGTAGGCTCTAGCGGGGGAGGAGGAACAGATACGCAGTATTTT. It encodes CASSLVGSSGGGGTDTQYF.